The 19 T cell receptor beta chains in this list originate from one sample, sequenced in a study of blood T cell repertoires in COVID-19. Produced via immunoSEQ multiplex PCR; TCRdb's table is partial and in-frame only. Of 25,000 to 35,000 clones in the sample, around 85% were seen once. Specimen: peripheral blood. These TCRs come from a human donor in a cohort sampled during active COVID-19.

The CDR3 DNA is TGTGCCAGCAGTCGGGACACCCTTCCCTACGAGCAGTACTTC. Translated: CASSRDTLPYEQYF. The chain combines TRBV2 with TRBJ2-7, with D maybe TRBD1 (6 bases). The CDR3 covers 14 residues. V was clipped by 5 bases and J by 2 bases, with 13 bases between them. Per germline, CDR1 SNHLY and CDR2 FYNNEI.

This clone was detected only once. The chain employs TRBV4-2 and TRBJ1-6, with 9 bases aligning to TRBD1. This CDR3 has 16 amino acids. Germline trimming cut 4 bases from V and 7 bases from J; bases unmatched to any gene: 8. The germline V gene has CDR1 LGHNA and CDR2 YNFKEQ. The CDR3 is CASSPIQGTGNSPLHF. The CDR3 DNA reads TGTGCCAGCAGCCCAATACAGGGGACAGGGAATTCACCCCTCCACTTT.

The CDR3 nucleotides read TGCGCCAGCAGTGGGCAGGGGAGGCAGTTCTTC. Translation: CASSGQGRQFF. This chain joins TRBV10-1 and TRBJ2-1, with D possibly matching TRBD1 (6 bases). Germline V lookup: CDR1 WNHNN, CDR2 SYGVQD (reference sequence). V lost 4 bases, J lost 12 bases, and 10 bases lay in between. The CDR3 totals 11 residues.

The chain has TRBV5-1 and TRBJ1-3; the match to TRBD1 covers 12 bases. Per the germline V gene, CDR1 is SGHRS and CDR2 is YFSETQ. With 2 bases clipped from V and 9 bases from J, the junction kept 6 bases outside the gene matches. The length of the CDR3 is 15 residues. DNA for the CDR3: TGCGCCAGCAGCTTAAGGGACAGGGGGCAGGGCACCATATATTTT. Translation: CASSLRDRGQGTIYF.

The chain has TRBV10-1 and TRBJ2-3; TRBD1 is a possible D gene (6 bases). With 7 bases removed from V and 2 bases from J, the gap between germline ends came to 16 bases. Germline V gene sequence: CDR1 WNHNN, CDR2 SYGVQD (reference sequence). The CDR3 sequence is 15 residues long. The CDR3 reads CASNPGTTYTDTQYF. CDR3 DNA sequence: TGCGCCAGCAATCCCGGGACAACCTACACAGATACGCAGTATTTT.

The chain uses TRBV27 and TRBJ1-5, with 8 bases identical to TRBD1. This CDR3 comprises 15 residues. CDR1 MNHEY and CDR2 SMNVEV come from the germline V gene (reference sequence). V was clipped by 5 bases and J by 2 bases; unmatched bases: 5. This CDR3 reads CASSPRGPGNQPQHF. The CDR3 DNA follows: TGTGCCAGCAGTCCCAGGGGGCCCGGCAATCAGCCCCAGCATTTT.

The chain combines TRBV11-2 with TRBJ2-7; 9 bases fit TRBD1. CDR1 and CDR2 from the germline V gene are SGHAT and FQNNGV. The CDR3 has 16 residues. With 5 bases clipped from V and 1 base from J, the junction kept 9 bases outside the gene matches. CDR3 sequence reads: CASSGLRTGDSYEQYF. The CDR3 bases are TGTGCCAGCAGCGGGTTACGGACAGGGGATTCCTACGAGCAGTACTTC.

This chain joins TRBV18 and TRBJ1-6; D is possibly TRBD1 (5 bases). The length of the CDR3 is 14 residues. Per the germline V gene, CDR1 is KGHSH and CDR2 is LQKENI. Trimming removed 3 bases at V and 5 bases at J, with 8 bases between. CDR3 bases: TGTGCCAGCTCACCGGACATAAATAATTCACCCCTCCACTTT. Encoded protein: CASSPDINNSPLHF.

This chain links TRBV5-4 with TRBJ1-6; 7 positions match TRBD1. This CDR3 has 14 residues. The V and J ends lost 0 bases and 9 bases, in that order; junction bases with no gene match: 3. Germline CDR1 SGHNT, CDR2 YYREEE (reference sequence). The CDR3 DNA reads as TGTGCCAGCAGCTTGGACAGGGGACTTTCACCCCTCCACTTT. Translating it yields CASSLDRGLSPLHF.

V is TRBV7-2 and J is TRBJ2-7; a possible D gene is TRBD1 (6 bases). CDR3 size: 15 residues. Germline CDR1 is SGHTA and CDR2 is FQGNSA. Trimming removed 0 bases from V and 4 bases from J, with 13 bases in between. CDR3 bases: TGTGCCAGCAGCTTAGCGGCAGGGGCATCGTACGAGCAGTACTTC. Protein product: CASSLAAGASYEQYF.

The chain joins TRBV9 to TRBJ1-1; TRBD1 might be the D (6 bases). Germline V lookup: CDR1 SGDLS, CDR2 YYNGEE. CDR3 length equals 17 residues. The germline V and J ends were trimmed by 3 bases and 1 base, with 19 bases remaining between them. DNA for the CDR3: TGTGCCAGCAGCGACCCCCCATCGACAGGCCAGAACACTGAAGCTTTCTTT. Translation: CASSDPPSTGQNTEAFF. The whole variable domain, filled in from reference TRBV9 and TRBJ1-1, reads DSGVTQTPKHLITATGQRVTLRCSPRSGDLSVYWYQQSLDQGLQFLIQYYNGEERAKGNILERFSAQQFPDLHSELNLSSLELGDSALYFCASSDPPSTGQNTEAFFGQGTRLTVV.

The chain recombines TRBV5-1 with TRBJ2-5; weak D call: TRBD1 (6 bases). This CDR3 has 15 residues. Germline values: CDR1 SGHRS, CDR2 YFSETQ. V dropped 2 bases and J dropped 5 bases, with 16 bases sitting between them. In DNA, the CDR3 is TGCGCCAGCAGCTTTTCCCCACAGGGTTTGGAGACCCAGTACTTC. This codes for CASSFSPQGLETQYF.

The chain carries TRBV2 and TRBJ2-1; 7 bases are a match to TRBD1. Germline CDR1 reads SNHLY; CDR2 reads FYNNEI. This CDR3 has 15 residues. Unmatched junction bases numbered 11, after V lost 7 bases and J lost 5 bases. CDR3 amino acids: CASKGAARPNNEQFF. In DNA, the CDR3 is TGTGCCAGCAAGGGGGCGGCGCGCCCAAACAATGAGCAGTTCTTC.

This rearrangement joins TRBV7-2 to TRBJ2-2; 11 bases fit TRBD2. J lost 4 bases, V lost 3 bases, and 4 bases had no gene match. The CDR3 runs 16 residues. Germline CDR1 and CDR2: SGHTA and FQGNSA. CDR3 bases: TGTGCCAGCAGCTTCGTAGCGGGGGGGCTCACCGGGGAGCTGTTTTTT. It translates to CASSFVAGGLTGELFF. The entire variable domain, with the rest obtained from reference TRBV7-2 and TRBJ2-2, is as follows: GAGVSQSPSNKVTEKGKDVELRCDPISGHTALYWYRQSLGQGLEFLIYFQGNSAPDKSGLPSDRFSAERTGGSVSTLTIQRTQQEDSAVYLCASSFVAGGLTGELFFGEGSRLTVL.

V gene TRBV19 combines with J gene TRBJ1-4; 7 bases fit TRBD1. Germline trimming cut 5 bases from V and 6 bases from J; bases unmatched to any gene: 6. There are 14 residues in the CDR3. Germline loops: CDR1 LNHDA, CDR2 SQIVND (reference sequence). The CDR3: CASSRDSDYEKLFF. The CDR3 bases are TGTGCCAGTAGTCGGGACAGTGACTATGAAAAACTGTTTTTT.

V and J are TRBV28 and TRBJ1-2; a weak D match, TRBD1 (6 bases). The V end was cut by 3 bases, the J end by 8 bases, with 16 bases between. The germline CDR1 and CDR2 sequences are MDHEN and SYDVKM. The CDR3 totals 14 residues. The CDR3 bases are TGTGCCAGCAGTTTTACAGGGAACGTAATCGGCTACACCTTC. Protein product: CASSFTGNVIGYTF.

The gene calls are TRBV27 and TRBJ2-1; no definite D call. Trimming left V 5 bases short and J 13 bases short, with 24 bases between. Germline CDR1 and CDR2: MNHEY and SMNVEV (reference sequence). The CDR3 consists of 15 residues. CDR3 nucleotide sequence: TGTGCCAGCAGTCTCTCTATAGTTCCCGTGGGCAAACAGTTCTTC. Its translation: CASSLSIVPVGKQFF.

This clone appeared a single time. This chain joins TRBV5-1 and TRBJ2-7, with D possibly being TRBD2 (5 bases). V was cut by 1 base and J by 0 bases, with 8 bases left in between. Germline CDR1 is SGHRS and CDR2 is YFSETQ. This CDR3 comprises 14 residues. The CDR3 DNA is TGCGCCAGCAGCTTGTCGGAGGTCTCCTACGAGCAGTACTTC. Translation gives CASSLSEVSYEQYF.

In DNA, the CDR3 is TGTGCCAGCAGTTACTCGCGGACACCCGGGGAGCTGTTTTTT. It encodes CASSYSRTPGELFF. The chain links TRBV6-2 or TRBV6-3 to TRBJ2-2, with a weak D call TRBD1 (5 bases). Germline CDR1 MNHEY, CDR2 SVGEGT. This CDR3 has 14 residues. Deletions cut 0 bases from V and 6 bases from J, with 8 bases between.